The 22 T cell receptor beta chains reported below all come from one sample, sequenced in a study of molecular identifiers for immune sequencing clone quantification. MiXCR, run by TCRdb on the PCR reads, gives a single entry per CDR3 protein. Of some 680,000 distinct CDR3 sequences in the sample, about 25% were seen once. Sequencing input: naive CD8+ T cells from blood, with Jurkat cell RNA spiked in. Specified subset: FACS-sorted CD8+CD4-CCR7+CD45RA+ naive T cells. All receptors come from a human donor in good health. Some libraries in this study had Jurkat cell RNA spiked in.

This clonotype was recorded many times. The junction and the germline gene differ at one end; a read error may be behind it. Written as DNA, the CDR3 is TGTGCCAGCAGCTTAGTCGGAGGGTACACAGATACGCAGTATTTT. Translated: CASSLVGGYTDTQYF. V usage is TRBV5-1 and J usage is TRBJ2-3, with D possibly matching TRBD2 (6 bases). Germline V lookup: CDR1 SGHRS, CDR2 YFSETQ. This CDR3 has 15 residues.

This clonotype was observed at least ten times. The chain recombines TRBV29-1 with TRBJ1-1; 8 nucleotides line up with TRBD1. The J segment lost 7 bases and the V segment lost 3 bases, leaving 7 bases of the junction unmatched. This CDR3 region has 13 residues. CDR1 SQVTM and CDR2 ANQGSEA come from the germline V gene. The CDR3 sequence is CSVEGTGYYEAFF. The CDR3 nucleotides are TGCAGCGTTGAGGGGACAGGCTATTATGAAGCTTTCTTT.

This clonotype has a handful of counts. J is TRBJ2-7 and V is TRBV12-3 or TRBV12-4; TRBD1 might be the D (6 bases). V was clipped by 5 bases and J by 3 bases, with 14 bases between them. There are 14 residues in the CDR3. Here the CDR3 DNA reads TGTGCCAGCAGTACAGGGACGGCCCTCTACGAGCAGTACTTC. The encoded protein is CASSTGTALYEQYF.

This clonotype turned up a few times. The V gene is TRBV20-1, the J gene TRBJ2-5, with 7 bases identical to TRBD2. With V trimmed by 6 bases and J by 5 bases, 12 bases remained unmatched. Germline V lookup: CDR1 DFQATT, CDR2 SNEGSKA (reference sequence). This CDR3 has 14 residues. In nucleotides, the CDR3 is TGCAGTGCCGTACGGGGGGACGGAGAGGAGACCCAGTACTTC. Translating it yields CSAVRGDGEETQYF.

The chain recombines TRBV7-9 with TRBJ1-1; D is possibly TRBD1 (5 bases). CDR1 and CDR2 (germline): SEHNR, FQNEAQ (reference sequence). Deletions cut 2 bases from V and 3 bases from J, with 13 bases between. This CDR3 has 15 amino acids. The CDR3 coding sequence is TGTGCCAGCAGCTTACAAATCGGAGGGGACACTGAAGCTTTCTTT. Amino acid sequence: CASSLQIGGDTEAFF.

A note on this clonotype: Germline and junction disagree at one end, which may indicate a read error. The chain combines TRBV6-6 with TRBJ2-5; D not resolved. Germline V gives CDR1 MNHNY, CDR2 SVGAGI (reference sequence). This CDR3 is built from 16 residues. CDR3 DNA: TGTGCCAGCAGTTACTCGACTGGCGGAAAACAAAAGACCCAATACTTC. Amino acid sequence: CASSYSTGGKQKTQYF.

In DNA form, the CDR3 reads TGTGCCAGCAGCTTAGGCCTAGGGGCCCTGGACTATGGCTACACCTTC. Its translation: CASSLGLGALDYGYTF. The chain links TRBV13 to TRBJ1-2, with TRBD1 as a possible D gene (5 bases). This CDR3 region has 16 residues. Deletions cut 0 bases from V and 3 bases from J, with 14 bases between. The germline V gene has CDR1 PRHDT and CDR2 FYEKMQ (reference sequence).

This clonotype has ten or more counts. The chain's CDR3 is CSVEDRAADEQYF. The CDR3 DNA reads as TGCAGCGTTGAAGATAGGGCCGCGGACGAGCAGTACTTC. This chain uses TRBV29-1 with TRBJ2-7; no reliable D call. The CDR3 has 13 residues. Germline CDR1 is SQVTM and CDR2 is ANQGSEA. Trimming left V 0 bases short and J 5 bases short, with 11 bases between.

The V and J genes are TRBV6-5 and TRBJ2-7, with D perhaps matching TRBD1 (5 bases). The CDR3 contains 12 residues. The ends were cut back, 10 bases at V and 2 bases at J, with 12 bases in the middle. Per germline, CDR1 MNHEY and CDR2 SVGAGI. CDR3 coding DNA: TGTGCCACCAAGGGGCGGACCTACGAGCAGTACTTC. Its protein is CATKGRTYEQYF.

This clonotype appeared a few times. The chain recombines TRBV21-1 with TRBJ2-3. TRBV21-1 is a recognized pseudogene. CDR3 size: 13 residues. This CDR3 is CASSKICEDTQYF. The CDR3 DNA is TGTGCCAGCAGCAAAATCTGTGAAGATACGCAGTATTTT.

The chain couples TRBV5-4 to TRBJ2-1; 12 nucleotides agree with TRBD2. The trim removed 4 bases at V and 2 bases at J, leaving 4 bases unmatched. Germline V gene sequence: CDR1 SGHNT, CDR2 YYREEE (reference sequence). The CDR3 has 16 residues. In DNA form, the CDR3 reads TGTGCCAGCAGCGATACTAGCGGGGGGCCCTACAATGAGCAGTTCTTC. This codes for CASSDTSGGPYNEQFF.

The chain uses TRBV6-2 or TRBV6-3 and TRBJ2-1, with 9 bases identical to TRBD2. Germline V gene lookup returns CDR1 MNHEY and CDR2 SVGEGT. Germline trimming cut 7 bases from V and 0 bases from J; bases unmatched to any gene: 13. CDR3 length: 18 amino acids. Written as DNA, the CDR3 is TGTGCCAGCACCCCGGTGCTAAGGCGGGGGGGCTCCTACAATGAGCAGTTCTTC. This gives the protein CASTPVLRRGGSYNEQFF.

In its sample, this clonotype was seen once. With a much larger clone just one base away, this may be a read error. The chain combines TRBV20-1 with TRBJ2-3; TRBD2 aligns across 8 bases. The V segment lost 0 bases and the J segment 5 bases; nucleotides outside the gene matches: 10. Germline V gene data show CDR1 as DFQATT and CDR2 as SNEGSKA (reference sequence). The CDR3 contains 16 residues. The CDR3: CSAREYSGTSLDTQYF. CDR3 sequence (DNA): TGCAGTGCTAGAGAGTATAGCGGGACATCGTTAGATACGCAGTATTTT.

At least ten counts were recorded for this clonotype. This chain connects TRBV5-1 to TRBJ1-1; D call uncertain. The CDR3 runs to 17 residues. Germline assignment: CDR1 SGHRS and CDR2 YFSETQ. Trimming took off 0 bases at V and 0 bases at J, with 15 bases between the two ends. CDR3 sequence: CASSLAGQRYMNTEAFF. As DNA, the CDR3 is TGCGCCAGCAGCTTGGCGGGTCAGAGATACATGAACACTGAAGCTTTCTTT.

As regards this clonotype: A read error may produce the germline difference seen at one junction end. The chain employs TRBV12-3 or TRBV12-4 and TRBJ1-6; D call uncertain. This CDR3 spans 16 amino acids. The CDR3 loop is CASSLELSSYNSPPHF. The CDR3 nucleotides are TGTGCCAGCAGTTTGGAGTTAAGCTCCTATAATTCACCCCCCCACTTT.

This clonotype was seen many times. The chain uses TRBV6-5 and TRBJ1-1; weak D call: TRBD1 (6 bases). CDR3 size: 13 residues. Trimming left V 3 bases short and J 3 bases short, with 8 bases between. Germline CDR1 MNHEY, CDR2 SVGAGI. The CDR3 DNA sequence: TGTGCCAGCAGTTATGACAGGTACACTGAAGCTTTCTTT. This encodes CASSYDRYTEAFF.

The chain links TRBV2 to TRBJ2-7; D gene uncertain. The CDR3 loop spans 13 amino acids. Trimming cost V 1 base and J 6 bases, with 10 bases left between them. The germline gives CDR1 SNHLY, CDR2 FYNNEI. CDR3 nucleotide sequence: TGTGCCAGCAGTGAAGGTGGCCTGCTCGAGCAGTACTTC. Its translation: CASSEGGLLEQYF.

The chain has TRBV4-1 and TRBJ2-7; 9 bases are shared with TRBD2. The CDR3 is 14 residues long. Per germline, CDR1 MGHRA and CDR2 YSYEKL. The trim removed 2 bases at V and 3 bases at J, leaving 2 bases unmatched. CDR3 nucleotides: TGCGCCAGCAGCCAACGGACTAGCGTCTACGAGCAGTACTTC. This translates into CASSQRTSVYEQYF.

Worth noting for this clonotype: A much larger clonotype is one base distant, so this may be a read error. The rearrangement uses TRBV21-1 and TRBJ1-1; whether TRBD1, the table's D call, matches the DNA was not checked. TRBV21-1 has pseudogene status. CDR3 length: 17 amino acids. The CDR3 coding sequence is TGTGCCAGCAGCAAAAGCGGCAGGGGGTATGAGTACACTGAAACTTTCTTT. Its protein product is CASSKSGRGYEYTETFF.

The chain uses TRBV20-1 and TRBJ1-3; a possible D gene is TRBD1 (6 bases). V lost 3 bases and J lost 4, with 16 bases in between. Germline loops: CDR1 DFQATT, CDR2 SNEGSKA (reference sequence). The CDR3 length is 15 residues. CDR3 DNA: TGCAGTGCTAGGACACCATCTACAGGGGGAAACACCATATATTTT. Encoded protein: CSARTPSTGGNTIYF.

This clonotype was observed a handful of times. The V call is TRBV4-1, the J call TRBJ2-5, with 8 bases fitting TRBD2. This CDR3 is 15 amino acids long. The ends lost 5 bases at V and 0 bases at J; junction bases unmatched: 5. CDR1 is MGHRA, CDR2 YSYEKL, per germline. As DNA, the CDR3 is TGCGCCAGCAGCAGGACACTAGCGGACCAAGAGACCCAGTACTTC. Protein product: CASSRTLADQETQYF.

This clonotype was detected many times. V is TRBV5-6 and J is TRBJ1-1; no clear D. V lost 4 bases and J 4 bases, leaving 11 bases between the germline ends. This CDR3 contains 13 residues. The germline gives CDR1 SGHDT, CDR2 YYEEEE. DNA of the CDR3: TGTGCCAGCAGCCCCGTGGGTCTCACTGAAGCTTTCTTT. As protein: CASSPVGLTEAFF. Full variable domain (missing parts from reference TRBV5-6 and TRBJ1-1): DAGVTQSPTHLIKTRGQQVTLRCSPKSGHDTVSWYQQALGQGPQFIFQYYEEEERQRGNFPDRFSGHQFPNYSSELNVNALLLGDSALYLCASSPVGLTEAFFGQGTRLTVV.